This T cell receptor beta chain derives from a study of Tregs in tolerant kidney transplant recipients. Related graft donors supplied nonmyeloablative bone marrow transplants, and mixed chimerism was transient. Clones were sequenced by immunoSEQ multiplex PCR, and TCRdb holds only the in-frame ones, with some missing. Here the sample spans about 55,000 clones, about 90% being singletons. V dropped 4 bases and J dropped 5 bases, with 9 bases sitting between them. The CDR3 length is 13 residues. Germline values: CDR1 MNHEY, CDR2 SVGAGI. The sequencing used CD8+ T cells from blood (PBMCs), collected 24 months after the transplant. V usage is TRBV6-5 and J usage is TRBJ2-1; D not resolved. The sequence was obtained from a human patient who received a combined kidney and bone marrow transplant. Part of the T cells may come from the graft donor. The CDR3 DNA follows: TGTGCCAGCAGTTTGCCAAACAACAATGAGCAGTTCTTC. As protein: CASSLPNNNEQFF.